This T cell receptor (beta chain) emerged from a study of CXCR3-negative and CXCR3-positive naive CD8 T cells. Study at large: Per library, roughly 1.4 +/- 0.3 million reads; some 140 million TRB reads overall.

Libraries were UMI-labeled 5' RACE TRB cDNA. TCRdb re-analyzed the 5' RACE reads; it lists each CDR3 protein once, without DNA. The table lists roughly 40,000 distinct CDR3 sequences. Study conclusions and caveats: Most assays used freshly isolated PBMCs, as cryopreservation partially reduced CXCR3.

The CDR3 extends over 16 amino acids. CDR1 is SGHRS, CDR2 YFSETQ, per germline. A word on this clonotype: The antigen remains undetermined.

The clonotype was recovered from a human donor in good health. Some clones in this sample may be carry-over from other donors' samples. The sequenced sample consisted of memory CD8+ T cells from blood. The V gene is TRBV5-1, the J gene TRBJ1-1; TCRdb's D call, TRBD1, is unchecked because there is no DNA. The CDR3: CASSLVGTGGGTEAFF. Complete variable domain (other parts from reference TRBV5-1 and TRBJ1-1): KAGVTQTPRYLIKTRGQQVTLSCSPISGHRSVSWYQQTPGQGLQFLFEYFSETQRNKGNFPGRFSGRQFSNSRSEMNVSTLELGDSALYLCASSLVGTGGGTEAFFGQGTRLTVV.